The 6 T cell receptor beta chains reported below all come from one sample, sequenced in a study of T cell responses to AZD1222 COVID-19 vaccine. The table came from immunoSEQ multiplex PCR; TCRdb's copy has only in-frame clones and leaves some out. The sample includes 130,000 to 150,000 clones, about 90% of them seen just once. Material: peripheral blood, obtained on day 0 of AZD1222 vaccination. These receptors were taken from an adult in good health.

This clone was detected only once. V and J are TRBV20-1 and TRBJ2-3; D not certain. CDR1 and CDR2 (germline): DFQATT, SNEGSKA (reference sequence). The V gene lost 6 bases and the J gene lost 6 bases, with 10 bases spanning the gap. The CDR3 has 11 amino acids. Written as DNA, the CDR3 is TGCAGTGCGCATAAGGCGGATACGCAGTATTTT. It yields the protein CSAHKADTQYF.

V and J are TRBV19 and TRBJ2-7; 7 bases are a match to TRBD2. The CDR3 spans 15 residues. After removal of 1 base from V and 2 bases from J, the junction contained 5 bases not matched to a gene. From germline, CDR1 is LNHDA and CDR2 SQIVND (reference sequence). CDR3 sequence reads: CASSIGGGETYEQYF. The CDR3 nucleotides are TGTGCCAGTAGTATAGGGGGGGGAGAGACCTACGAGCAGTACTTC. The complete variable domain, with remaining parts taken from reference TRBV19 and TRBJ2-7, reads DGGITQSPKYLFRKEGQNVTLSCEQNLNHDAMYWYRQDPGQGLRLIYYSQIVNDFQKGDIAEGYSVSREKKESFPLTVTSAQKNPTAFYLCASSIGGGETYEQYFGPGTRLTVT.

J is TRBJ1-5 and V is TRBV4-1, with 7 bases matching TRBD1. Germline trimming cut 4 bases from V and 3 bases from J; bases unmatched to any gene: 6. Germline V gene data show CDR1 as MGHRA and CDR2 as YSYEKL. The CDR3 runs 15 residues. CDR3 loop: CASSLRQGPNQPQHF. For the CDR3, the DNA is TGCGCCAGCAGCCTCCGACAGGGCCCCAATCAGCCCCAGCATTTT.

The chain carries TRBV10-2 and TRBJ1-2, with D hard to call. The CDR3 spans 13 residues. Trimming stripped 7 bases from V and 2 bases from J, with 11 bases between. In germline, CDR1 is WSHSY, CDR2 SAAADI. CDR3 DNA sequence: TGCGCCAGCACAGCCTCGCTCAACTATGGCTACACCTTC. Its protein product is CASTASLNYGYTF.

This clone was seen repeatedly, ten times or more. The V call is TRBV29-1, the J call TRBJ1-2; TRBD1 might be the D (6 bases). Trimming stripped 0 bases from V and 3 bases from J, with 8 bases between. Per germline, CDR1 SQVTM and CDR2 ANQGSEA. The CDR3 has 13 residues. The CDR3 spells CSVEDYRDYGYTF. CDR3 DNA sequence: TGCAGCGTTGAAGATTACAGGGACTATGGCTACACCTTC.

The CDR3 here is CASSQAQRGGRQHWNLWDTEAFF. In nucleotides, the CDR3 is TGTGCCAGCAGCCAAGCCCAAAGGGGAGGACGCCAACACTGGAACCTTTGGGACACTGAAGCTTTCTTT. The chain couples TRBV3-1 (or the pseudogene TRBV3-2) to TRBJ1-1; possible D gene TRBD1, 5 bases. CDR3 size: 23 residues. V shed 1 base and J shed 3 bases, with 36 bases lying between them. CDR1 and CDR2 (germline): LGHDT, YNNKEL (reference sequence).